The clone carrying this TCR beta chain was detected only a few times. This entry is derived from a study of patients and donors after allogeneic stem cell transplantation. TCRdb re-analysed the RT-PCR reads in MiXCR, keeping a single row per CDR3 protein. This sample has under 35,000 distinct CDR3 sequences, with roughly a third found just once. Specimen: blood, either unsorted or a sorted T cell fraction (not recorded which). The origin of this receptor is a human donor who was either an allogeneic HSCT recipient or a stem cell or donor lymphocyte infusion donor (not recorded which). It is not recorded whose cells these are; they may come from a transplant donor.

DNA of the CDR3: TGTGCCAGCAGCTTAGCGACAGGAAGCTATGGCTACACCTTC. It specifies CASSLATGSYGYTF. The chain combines TRBV7-9 with TRBJ1-2; possible D gene TRBD1, 6 bases. The CDR3 loop spans 14 amino acids. The ends were cut back, 0 bases at V and 4 bases at J, with 9 bases in the middle. The germline CDR1 and CDR2 sequences are SEHNR and FQNEAQ (reference sequence).